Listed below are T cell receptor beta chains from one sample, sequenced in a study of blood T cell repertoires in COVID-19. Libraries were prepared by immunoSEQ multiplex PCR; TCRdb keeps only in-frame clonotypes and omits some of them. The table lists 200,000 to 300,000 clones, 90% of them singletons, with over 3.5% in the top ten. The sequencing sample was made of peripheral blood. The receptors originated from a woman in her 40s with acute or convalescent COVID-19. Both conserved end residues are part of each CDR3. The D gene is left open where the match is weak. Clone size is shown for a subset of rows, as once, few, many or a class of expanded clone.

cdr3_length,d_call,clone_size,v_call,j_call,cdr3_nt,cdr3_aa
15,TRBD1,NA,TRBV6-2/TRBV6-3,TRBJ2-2,TGTGCCAGCAGCTTTCCGAGGGGGCAAGTCGGGGAGCTGTTTTTT,CASSFPRGQVGELFF
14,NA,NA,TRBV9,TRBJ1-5,TGTGCCAGCAGCCCTGGACAATTCAATCAGCCCCAGCATTTT,CASSPGQFNQPQHF
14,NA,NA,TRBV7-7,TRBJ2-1,TGTGCCAGCAGCTTAGAAGCAGGGAACAATGAGCAGTTCTTC,CASSLEAGNNEQFF
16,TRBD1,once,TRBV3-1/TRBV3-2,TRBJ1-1,TGTGCCAGCAGCCAAGAAAAAGAGACAGGGGGTATAATAGCTTTCTTT,CASSQEKETGGIIAFF
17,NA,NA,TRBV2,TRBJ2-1,TGTGCCAGGTCTCACCGACAGGAGGTTAGGTCCTACAATGAGCAGTTCTTC,CARSHRQEVRSYNEQFF
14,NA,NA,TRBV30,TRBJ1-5,TGTGCCTGGTCAACGGGGGGCCGCAATCAGCCCCAGCATTTT,CAWSTGGRNQPQHF
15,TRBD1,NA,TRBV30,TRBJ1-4,TGTGCCTGGAGTGTCAAGACAGGGGTCGGTGAAAAACTGTTTTTT,CAWSVKTGVGEKLFF
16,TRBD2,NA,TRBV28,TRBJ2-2,TGTGCCAGCAGTTTGGCTGGGGGGGGAGGTCCCGGGGAGCTGTTTTTT,CASSLAGGGGPGELFF
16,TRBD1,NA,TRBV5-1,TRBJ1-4,TGCGCCAGCAGCTCACAGGGACAGGCCGGTTGGGAAAAACTGTTTTTT,CASSSQGQAGWEKLFF
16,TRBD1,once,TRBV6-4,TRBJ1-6,TGTGCCAGCAGTTTGGGCTCGGCAGGGGGCCGTTCACCCCTCCACTTT,CASSLGSAGGRSPLHF
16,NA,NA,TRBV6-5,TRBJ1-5,TGTGCCAGCAGTTACTCGATATACAGGGACGGGCAGCCCCAGCATTTT,CASSYSIYRDGQPQHF
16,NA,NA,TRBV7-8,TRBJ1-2,TGTGCCAGCAGCTTAGTAAGGTCCGGAGGAGCAGATGGCTACACCTTC,CASSLVRSGGADGYTF
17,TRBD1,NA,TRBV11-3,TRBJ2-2,TGTGCCAGCAGCTTAGGTCTGGGACAGCAGTTAACCGGGGAGCTGTTTTTT,CASSLGLGQQLTGELFF
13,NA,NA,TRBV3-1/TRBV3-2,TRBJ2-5,TGTGCCAGCAGGAAGGAGGGGGCGGAGACCCAGTACTTC,CASRKEGAETQYF
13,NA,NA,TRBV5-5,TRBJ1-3,TGTGCCAGCAGCTTGGGTCTCGGAAACACCATATATTTT,CASSLGLGNTIYF